Each of the 15 T cell receptor beta chains below was sequenced from the same sample in a study of CD8+CD57+ T cells in acquired aplastic anemia. The template for TCR beta VDJ and CDR3 sequence profiling was genomic DNA. TCRdb passed the reads through MiXCR, listing each CDR3 protein once. The sample lists 250,000 to 350,000 distinct CDR3 sequences; roughly three fifths were seen once. The specimen was sorted CD4+, CD8+, or CD8+CD57+ T cells (not recorded which) from PBMCs. These receptors were obtained from a human donor with severe aplastic anemia or a healthy control (not recorded which).

The chain couples TRBV29-1 to TRBJ1-5, with TRBD1 matching over 9 bases. The trim removed 7 bases at V and 4 bases at J, leaving 5 bases unmatched. Looked up from germline, CDR1 is SQVTM and CDR2 is ANQGSEA. The CDR3 has 13 residues. The CDR3 spells CSAQGAANQPQHF. Here the CDR3 DNA reads TGCAGCGCACAGGGGGCTGCGAATCAGCCCCAGCATTTT.

The chain combines TRBV20-1 with TRBJ2-3; 12 bases align to TRBD2. From germline, CDR1 is DFQATT and CDR2 SNEGSKA (reference sequence). V shed 3 bases, J shed 1 base, and the junction held 2 bases outside the gene matches. CDR3 length: 15 amino acids. CDR3 bases: TGCAGTGCTAGCCGGACTAGCGGGGGCACAGATACGCAGTATTTT. Protein product: CSASRTSGGTDTQYF.

This clonotype has only a few counts. The rearrangement joins TRBV24-1 to TRBJ2-3, with D perhaps TRBD2 (6 bases). This CDR3 is 13 amino acids long. V was shortened by 3 bases and J by 9 bases, with 12 bases between the two germline ends. From germline, CDR1 is KGHDR and CDR2 SFDVKD. This CDR3 reads CATSDLRGVTQYF. The CDR3 coding sequence is TGTGCCACCAGTGATCTACGCGGGGTAACGCAGTATTTT.

V usage is TRBV9 and J usage is TRBJ2-5; the D call may be TRBD1 or TRBD2 (5 bases each). V gave up 3 bases and J gave up 5 bases, with 14 bases separating them. The CDR3 totals 14 residues. The V gene's germline CDR1 is SGDLS and CDR2 YYNGEE. The CDR3 sequence: CASSGDPEGETQYF. CDR3 DNA: TGTGCCAGCAGCGGAGACCCCGAGGGGGAGACCCAGTACTTC.

The chain links TRBV6-1 to TRBJ2-7; D is undetermined. Germline CDR1 MNHNS, CDR2 SASEGT. The ends were cut back, 5 bases at V and 3 bases at J, with 11 bases in the middle. The CDR3 runs 13 residues. CDR3 amino acids: CASSLLPYYEQYF. As DNA, the CDR3 is TGTGCCAGCAGTTTGCTACCCTACTACGAGCAGTACTTC.

The CDR3 sequence: CASSLDGTGFYEQYF. As DNA, the CDR3 is TGTGCCAGCAGCTTAGACGGGACAGGGTTTTACGAGCAGTACTTC. This chain joins TRBV7-8 and TRBJ2-7; TRBD1 matches at 9 bases. CDR1 SGHVS and CDR2 FQNEAQ come from the germline V gene. This CDR3 comprises 15 residues. The J segment lost 4 bases and the V segment lost 1 base, leaving 5 bases of the junction unmatched.

The gene calls are TRBV24-1 and TRBJ1-5; 9 bases map to TRBD1. Germline CDR1 reads KGHDR; CDR2 reads SFDVKD. This CDR3 has 12 residues. CDR3 nucleotide sequence: TGTGATACGGGACAGGGTTATCAGCCCCAGCATTTT. Its translation is CDTGQGYQPQHF.

The CDR3 spells CSSLAGGNEQFF. CDR3 sequence (DNA): TGCAGCTCCCTAGCGGGAGGGAATGAGCAGTTCTTC. The chain uses TRBV29-1 and TRBJ2-1, with 12 bases fitting TRBD2. Trimming removed 8 bases from V and 7 bases from J; junction bases left unmatched: 3. From germline, CDR1 is SQVTM and CDR2 ANQGSEA. The CDR3 loop spans 12 amino acids.

The sample holds a few counts of this clonotype. The chain combines TRBV14 with TRBJ1-6; D unclear. The germline V and J ends were trimmed by 0 bases and 14 bases, with 11 bases remaining between them. Germline CDR1 and CDR2: SGHDN and FVKESK. The CDR3 consists of 13 residues. CDR3 amino acids: CASSQDKGGTLHF. CDR3 nucleotide sequence: TGTGCCAGCAGCCAAGATAAGGGAGGAACCCTCCACTTT.

To note about this clonotype: Possible read error: a much larger clone is one base away. This chain uses TRBV6-5 with TRBJ1-4, with 9 positions matching TRBD1. The CDR3 length is 14 residues. Germline assignment: CDR1 MNHEY and CDR2 SVGAGI. Trimming at V came to 6 bases and at J to 8 bases, leaving 7 bases not matched to a gene. The CDR3 loop is CASSYRGREEKLFF. CDR3 in DNA: TGTGCCAGCAGCTACAGGGGGCGAGAAGAAAAACTGTTTTTT.

The CDR3 here is CASSKIRGSTDTQYF. As DNA, the CDR3 is TGTGCCAGCAGCAAGATCAGGGGGAGCACAGATACGCAGTATTTT. The chain joins TRBV11-1 to TRBJ2-3; TRBD1 agrees at 7 bases. Germline-derived CDR1 and CDR2 are SGHAT and FQDESV (reference sequence). Trimming removed 5 bases from V and 0 bases from J; junction bases left unmatched: 5. This CDR3 contains 15 residues.

This clonotype was counted a single time. This sequence joins TRBV20-1 and TRBJ2-7, with 12 bases aligning to TRBD2. V was pared by 2 bases and J by 6 bases, with 2 bases of the junction left unmatched. This CDR3 spans 13 amino acids. Germline CDR1 is DFQATT and CDR2 is SNEGSKA (reference sequence). The CDR3 sequence: CSARRTSGIEQYF. CDR3 DNA: TGCAGTGCTAGACGGACTAGCGGGATCGAGCAGTACTTC.

The chain is built from TRBV20-1 and TRBJ2-7, with 10 nucleotides matching TRBD2. The CDR3 has 15 amino acids. The V and J ends lost 6 bases and 2 bases, in that order; junction bases with no gene match: 10. The V gene's germline CDR1 is DFQATT and CDR2 SNEGSKA (reference sequence). This CDR3 is CSAPQGTSGTYEQYF. The DNA of the CDR3 is TGCAGTGCCCCCCAAGGCACTAGCGGGACCTACGAGCAGTACTTC.

The chain has TRBV5-1 and TRBJ2-7; D possibly corresponds to TRBD1 (6 bases). V gave up 0 bases and J gave up 3 bases, with 10 bases separating them. The CDR3 loop spans 14 amino acids. The germline V gene has CDR1 SGHRS and CDR2 YFSETQ. CDR3 nucleotides: TGCGCCAGCAGCTTGGAAGGACAGAGCTACGAGCAGTACTTC. It specifies CASSLEGQSYEQYF. The full variable domain, in which reference TRBV5-1 and TRBJ2-7 provide the parts outside the CDR3, is KAGVTQTPRYLIKTRGQQVTLSCSPISGHRSVSWYQQTPGQGLQFLFEYFSETQRNKGNFPGRFSGRQFSNSRSEMNVSTLELGDSALYLCASSLEGQSYEQYFGPGTRLTVT.

This clonotype was detected a few times. This chain uses TRBV7-3 with TRBJ2-5; 7 bases map to TRBD1. The germline CDR1 and CDR2 sequences are SGHTA and FQGTGA. CDR3 size: 13 residues. Unmatched junction bases numbered 4, after V lost 5 bases and J lost 4 bases. CDR3 amino acids: CASSQGEGETQYF. CDR3 nucleotides: TGTGCCAGCAGCCAGGGGGAAGGAGAGACCCAGTACTTC.